The clone carrying this TCR beta chain has a handful of counts. The assay was immunoSEQ multiplex PCR, and TCRdb's table has in-frame clones only and misses some. The table includes 720,000 or so clones, 70% to 90% detected once. This sample stems from a study of shared T cell receptors in the human thymus. CDR3 size: 13 residues. Germline loops: CDR1 ENHRY, CDR2 SYGVKD. V dropped 4 bases and J dropped 3 bases, with 7 bases sitting between them. The sample was also reused in another study, on human thymus T cells. That paper adds: In corrective heart surgery, resections were taken, and these provided the thymus tissue. Related reports documented highly overlapping thymic repertoires among unrelated individuals.

This TCR was sampled from a girl under three years old with a congenital heart defect. V gene TRBV10-3 combines with J gene TRBJ1-3, with D hard to call. Sequencing input: thymocytes. CDR3 region: CAISVRSGNTIYF. The CDR3, as DNA: TGTGCCATCAGTGTGCGGAGTGGAAACACCATATATTTT.